The entry that follows covers one T cell receptor (beta chain) sequence. Germline V gene data show CDR1 as LNHDA and CDR2 as SQIVND (reference sequence). The CDR3 spans 13 residues. Trimming stripped 5 bases from V and 6 bases from J, with 13 bases between. Some clones are missing from TCRdb's copy, which holds only in-frame ones; the method was immunoSEQ multiplex PCR. This table holds approximately 300,000 clones, around 88% found once. This sample is part of a study of blood T cell repertoires in COVID-19. Study overall: PBMCs, B-cell-depleted T cells, or T cells provided the cDNA or gDNA that made up the material.

The chain has TRBV19 and TRBJ1-2; TRBD1 might be the D (6 bases). This clonotype originated in a woman aged 45 to 65 with acute or convalescent COVID-19. Sequencing was done on a sample of peripheral blood. CDR3 bases: TGTGCCAGTAGTGTACAGGGTCGCGATGGCTACACCTTC. It codes for CASSVQGRDGYTF.